The present entry profiles one T cell receptor (beta chain) with its context. Its antigen is currently not known. No per-base quality is available; no much larger clone lies one base away. The sample belongs to a study of molecular identifiers for immune sequencing clone quantification (dated 2018 in TCRdb). At the level of the whole study: For a replicate experiment, RNA from approximately 20,000 or 98,000 naive CD8 T cells was divided into five aliquots, and four of the five aliquots were sequenced. The study was a methods study using CD8 T cells to benchmark molecular-identifier clustering-based TCR repertoire sequencing (MIDCIRS) and TCR RNA copy counting.

Study-wide conclusions, independent of this receptor: A single cell's worth of spiked-in Jurkat TCR RNA was reported detectable even among under 1.3 million naive CD8 T cells. The sizes of highly expanded clones could end up underestimated when identical TCR molecules share a barcode. In CMV-specific effector cells, over 97% of molecules were held by clones above 20 RNA copies, whereas under 1% of molecules were held by such clones in naive cells. Modeling gave roughly 2.9 recovered TCR RNA copies per cell versus 9.5 to 10 by digital PCR, implying roughly 29% capture efficiency. Naive libraries contained spiked-in Jurkat TCR RNA (approximately 10 copies' worth), which is not part of the donor repertoire. When barcode sub-clustering was left out, chimeric consensus sequences inflated TCR diversity, with chimeras reaching as high as 47%.

Clipping removes 8 bases from V and 5 bases from J, with 14 as the unmatched junction base count. Taken from cysteine to phenylalanine, the CDR3 has 18 residues. The read is trimmed to its CDR3 DNA, 54 bases read in frame from base 1. Based on the germline V gene (reference sequence), the CDR1 and CDR2 sequences are LNHNV and YYDKDF. The library was made by PCR. Sequencer: NextSeq 500. Preparation of bulk TCR libraries followed a previously described approach, with the TCR primers listed in Table S5. Purification of total RNA was performed with the Qiagen AllPrep DNA/RNA kit. Reads from multiple sequencing runs of the same library were pooled before analysis. The paper's data handling went like this. Reads were retained only if an exact TCR constant sequence was present, and the retained reads were trimmed to 150 nt and grouped according to their 12-nt molecular barcodes. Reads in each barcode group were sub-clustered using a 15% Levenshtein threshold, and a quality-weighted consensus sequence was built for each RNA molecule. Non-functional sequences were excluded, and lower-count sequences lying one edit away from another sequence were also excluded. Barcode sub-clusters with fewer than 20% of the maximum read count were removed, based on fitting two negative binomial distributions. TCRdb cleaned the public reads at Q25 with fastp, built clones with MiXCR and kept in-frame beta chains. Each entry merges the rows of one CDR3 protein and shows their most common DNA and genes. Clone size and V and J calls follow TCRdb, not the original study. The sample contains hundreds of thousands of distinct CDR3 sequences, roughly a quarter of them found a single time. The top ten constitute roughly 0.7% of the sample.

Libraries of naive CD8 T cells were generated from approximately 20,000 to 1,000,000 sorted cells, with 10%, 30% or 50% of the purified RNA used. Naive CD8 T cells, defined as CD8+CD4-CCR7+CD45RA+, were FACS-sorted into RLT Plus buffer on a BD FACSAria II. To test detection sensitivity, Jurkat RNA equal to approximately 10 TCR copies was added to samples of about 20,000-1,100,000 naive CD8 T cells. Enrichment of CD8 T cells was performed with RosetteSep CD8+ T Cell Enrichment Cocktail and Ficoll-Paque, after which ACK red cell lysis was carried out. Sequencing used naive CD8+ T cells from blood, with Jurkat cell RNA spiked in. In the paper's terms, the cell subset or site label means: FACS-sorted CD8+CD4-CCR7+CD45RA+ naive T cells. Recombination joined TRBV15 with TRBJ2-5; 16 junctional bases match TRBD2. The source is a human donor in good health. Some libraries in this study had Jurkat cell RNA spiked in. The CDR3 protein sequence reads: CATGEPGLAGGLGETQYF. In nucleotides, the sequence is TGTGCCACCGGAGAACCGGGACTAGCGGGAGGGCTGGGTGAGACCCAGTACTTC.